The rows below give T cell receptor beta chains drawn from one sample of a study of cytomegalovirus exposure and HLA in healthy donors. Profiling relied on immunoSEQ multiplex PCR, and the TCRdb table lists in-frame clones only, not all of them. The sample includes approximately 170,000 clones, 85% of them seen just once. The sequencing sample was made of PBMCs. The receptor source for this set is a boy under 10 years old in good health and CMV-seronegative. Both conserved end residues are part of each CDR3. D genes are given only for firm matches. Part of the rows lack a size; the others show once, few, many or a class for expanded clones.

j_gene: TRBJ2-1; v_gene: TRBV19; abundance: .; d_gene: .; CDR3nt: TGTGCCAGTAGTATACTCCCGGGGATCTACAATGAGCAGTTCTTC; CDR3aa: CASSILPGIYNEQFF
j_gene: TRBJ1-1; v_gene: TRBV2; abundance: .; d_gene: .; CDR3nt: TGTGCCAGCACGGTGGGGGGAACTGAAGCTTTCTTT; CDR3aa: CASTVGGTEAFF
j_gene: TRBJ2-3; v_gene: TRBV5-4; abundance: .; d_gene: .; CDR3nt: TGTGCCAGCAGCTTGGACGGGGGAGCTAGCACAGATACGCAGTATTTT; CDR3aa: CASSLDGGASTDTQYF
j_gene: TRBJ2-1; v_gene: TRBV15; abundance: few; d_gene: .; CDR3nt: TGTGCCACCAGCAGAGACCCCAACTATATCAATGAGCAGTTCTTC; CDR3aa: CATSRDPNYINEQFF
j_gene: TRBJ2-6; v_gene: TRBV13; abundance: .; d_gene: .; CDR3nt: TGTGCCAGCAGCCCCCAGACAGATTTTAGCTCTGGGGCCAACGTCCTGACTTTC; CDR3aa: CASSPQTDFSSGANVLTF
j_gene: TRBJ1-2; v_gene: TRBV6-7; abundance: .; d_gene: TRBD1; CDR3nt: TGTGCCCAGTCTGGGACAGGGGGCTTAAGGGGCTATGGCTACACCTTC; CDR3aa: CAQSGTGGLRGYGYTF
j_gene: TRBJ2-2; v_gene: TRBV7-8; abundance: .; d_gene: .; CDR3nt: TGTGCCAGCAGCTTAGGCGGGAACACCGGGGAGCTGTTTTTT; CDR3aa: CASSLGGNTGELFF
j_gene: TRBJ1-1; v_gene: TRBV18; abundance: .; d_gene: .; CDR3nt: TGTGCCAGCTCAACGCACAGGAACACTGAAGCTTTCTTT; CDR3aa: CASSTHRNTEAFF
j_gene: TRBJ2-3; v_gene: TRBV11-2; abundance: .; d_gene: .; CDR3nt: TGTGCCAGCAGCTTAGTTGGGGGGGATACGCAGTATTTT; CDR3aa: CASSLVGGDTQYF
j_gene: TRBJ1-1; v_gene: TRBV2; abundance: .; d_gene: TRBD1; CDR3nt: TGTGCCAGCAGTGAAGGGGCCAGGGGGCGGTCGGGCACTGAAGCTTTCTTT; CDR3aa: CASSEGARGRSGTEAFF